This T cell receptor beta chain was sequenced for a study of human versus mouse CDR3 diversity and MHC coevolution (dated by TCRdb to about 2017). With respect to the entire study: According to reports, the immunoSEQ assay can detect one in 200,000 T cells and keeps multiplex PCR amplification bias to a minimum. Across mouse and human samples, the number of valid reads per sample ranged from about 0.6 x 10^7 to 1.8 x 10^7. As a reference point for TCR selection on multiple MHC II alleles, the study used human naive CD4 T cell repertoires and compared them against human-TCR-locus transgenic mice that have a single MHC II. The human cohort comprised three healthy volunteer blood donors, one aged 30 to 40, one aged 40 to 50 and one aged 60 to 69 at collection.

The QIAGEN blood and tissue kit was used to extract genomic DNA from the sorted cells, and that DNA was then quantified on a NanoDrop 1000. The immunoSEQ platform deep sequenced and quantified TCR alpha and beta chains by multiplex PCR of genomic DNA. The authors' analysis ran thus. TCR sequences were annotated using IMGT gene and region definitions. As a stand-in for the preselection repertoire, out-of-frame rearrangements were used and set against in-frame clonotypes. To estimate repertoire size, the study used the iCHAO1 estimator that comes with the immunoSEQ platform. A Gini index, which is based on the Lorenz curve, was applied to in-frame amino acid clonotypes to measure clonal inequality. The intersect function in the R package tcR was used to count shared clonotypes, while the Jaccard index served to score similarity. The R prcomp function was used without normalization to run principal component analysis of V, J and V-J usage frequencies. Here the immuneACCESS table is served through TCRdb, limited to in-frame sequences with V and J called. Missing clones are a known gap in these copies; in checked studies unresolved V genes cover under half, and the rest lacks a known reason. That table supplies the V and J calls and clone size; D and trimming were determined from the DNA. The sample table holds roughly 80,000 clones, of which roughly 93% were seen once. Jointly, the top ten make up 1.1% to 1.5% of the sample.

V loses 2 bases, J loses 2 bases, and the germline ends lie 14 bases apart. Its CDR3 holds 16 amino acids, cysteine through phenylalanine. The sequence is cut down to CDR3 DNA, 48 bases in frame from base 1. The germline V gene (reference sequence) sets CDR1 to SGHNT and CDR2 to YYREEE. Study-level results and caveats: The largest TCR beta repertoire according to iCHAO1 estimates belonged to humans, at some 1.6 million clonotypes, a result attributed likely to selection by multiple MHC II molecules. On average, more CDR3 deletions and insertions were observed in humans than in mice, indicating greater exonuclease and TdT activity. Among all compared groups, most of the three human donors had the lowest clonal inequality scores. Because human T cells were selected on several MHC II alleles, repertoire diversity in humans and mice was not considered directly comparable.

This clone was picked up one time. Its recognized antigen is unknown. Per-base quality was not reported, and no clone a single base away is much larger than it. Naive CD4 T cells, defined as CD45RO-negative and CD62L-positive, were isolated from PBMCs by fluorescence-activated cell sorting. About 53 ml of fresh peripheral blood was drawn per donor, and PBMCs were isolated by Ficoll density centrifugation. Cells were sorted on a FACSAria III instrument, and every sample had a purity above 90%. Sequencing was carried out using naive CD4+ T cells from blood. In light of the paper, this sample's cell subset or site label describes: CD45RO-negative CD62L-positive naive CD4 T cells. The receptor's source is a person between 25 and 69 years old in good health. The sequence is built from TRBV5-4 and TRBJ1-5, with the identity of the D gene unclear. The CDR3 is CASSFGPMGGNQPQHF. The DNA sequence is TGTGCCAGCAGCTTTGGCCCCATGGGAGGCAATCAGCCCCAGCATTTT.